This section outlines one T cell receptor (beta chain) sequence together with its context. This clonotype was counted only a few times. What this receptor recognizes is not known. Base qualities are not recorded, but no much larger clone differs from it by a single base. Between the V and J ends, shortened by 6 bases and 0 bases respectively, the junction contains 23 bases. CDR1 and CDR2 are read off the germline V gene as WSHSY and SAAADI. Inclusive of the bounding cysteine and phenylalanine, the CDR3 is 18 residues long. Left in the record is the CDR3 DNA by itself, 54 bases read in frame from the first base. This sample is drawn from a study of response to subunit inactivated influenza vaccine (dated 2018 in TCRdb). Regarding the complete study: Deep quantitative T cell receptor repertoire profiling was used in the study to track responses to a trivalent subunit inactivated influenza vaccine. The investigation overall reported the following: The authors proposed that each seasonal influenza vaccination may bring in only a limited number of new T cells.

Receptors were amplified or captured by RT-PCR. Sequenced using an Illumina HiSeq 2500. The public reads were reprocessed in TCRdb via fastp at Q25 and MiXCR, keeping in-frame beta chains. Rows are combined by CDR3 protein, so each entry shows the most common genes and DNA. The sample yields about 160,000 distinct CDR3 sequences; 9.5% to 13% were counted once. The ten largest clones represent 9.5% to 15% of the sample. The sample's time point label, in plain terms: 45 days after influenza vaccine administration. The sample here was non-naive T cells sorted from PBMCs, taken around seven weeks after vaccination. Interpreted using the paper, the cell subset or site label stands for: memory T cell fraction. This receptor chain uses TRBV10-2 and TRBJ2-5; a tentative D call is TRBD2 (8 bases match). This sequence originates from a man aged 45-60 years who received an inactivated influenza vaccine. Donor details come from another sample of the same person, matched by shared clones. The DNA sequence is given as TGCGCCAGCAGGAGGGGGCCCGGGGGCGGGGGGTACCAAGAGACCCAGTACTTC. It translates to CASRRGPGGGGYQETQYF.